The 5 T cell receptor beta chains given below trace back to one sample, sequenced in a study of regulatory T cells in long-lasting Graves disease. As for time point: newly diagnosed GD, antithyroid drugs for less than 3 months. Construction of the TCR library relied on RNA isolated from PBMCs. Building the TCR beta libraries relied on iRepertoire HTBI primers, and CDR3 regions underwent Arm-PCR. TCRdb redid the calling of the multiplex PCR reads with MiXCR, one entry per CDR3 protein. The sample includes under 300,000 distinct CDR3 sequences, about 17% of them seen just once. The sample here was peripheral blood mononuclear cells (PBMCs), taken at new diagnosis, from a patient treated with antithyroid drugs. The receptor source for this set is a female donor with Graves disease.

With respect to this clonotype: A far bigger clonotype differs at one base, so this is likely a read error. The V call is TRBV12-3 or TRBV12-4, the J call TRBJ2-1; 11 bases are a match to TRBD2. J gave up 5 bases and V 5 bases, and 8 bases lay outside the gene matches. This CDR3 contains 16 residues. CDR3 sequence: CASSEYGTSGDNEQFF. The DNA of the CDR3 is TGTGCCAGCAGTGAATATGGGACTAGCGGAGACAATGAGCAGTTCTTC.

Note on this clonotype: A read error likely explains this, since a far larger clone differs by one base. The chain uses TRBV6-2 or TRBV6-3 and TRBJ2-7; TRBD2 aligns across 7 bases. Germline assignment: CDR1 MNHEY and CDR2 SVGEGT. The V segment lost 5 bases and the J segment 4 bases; nucleotides outside the gene matches: 14. The CDR3 is 16 amino acids. The CDR3 here is CASSDGGGGRFYEQYF. The CDR3 coding sequence is TGTGCCAGCAGTGATGGGGGGGGAGGCCGCTTTTACGAGCAGTACTTC.

This clonotype was seen many times. J is TRBJ1-1 and V is TRBV28; D is possibly TRBD1 (6 bases). This CDR3 has 15 amino acids. Trimming took 7 bases from V and 1 from J, leaving 16 bases between them. Germline CDR1 MDHEN, CDR2 SYDVKM. The CDR3 DNA reads as TGTGCCAGCACCACCTGGGACACGGGGAACACTGAAGCTTTCTTT. It translates to CASTTWDTGNTEAFF.

This clonotype was counted at least ten times. The V call is TRBV6-5, the J call TRBJ1-2; unclear D gene. The CDR3 runs 14 residues. V lost 0 bases, J lost 6 bases, and 11 bases lay in between. Germline lookup yields CDR1 MNHEY and CDR2 SVGAGI. The CDR3 DNA follows: TGTGCCAGCAGTTACTCGATCCGCCGGGATGGCTACACCTTC. As protein: CASSYSIRRDGYTF.

This clonotype has a count of ten or more. The chain carries TRBV4-2 and TRBJ1-6, with D maybe TRBD1 (5 bases). V was trimmed by 2 bases and J by 4 bases, leaving 6 bases between them. The CDR3 runs to 14 residues. Germline V gives CDR1 LGHNA, CDR2 YNFKEQ. The chain's CDR3 is CASSQSGYNSPLHF. The CDR3 DNA reads TGTGCCAGCAGCCAATCAGGGTATAATTCACCCCTCCACTTT.